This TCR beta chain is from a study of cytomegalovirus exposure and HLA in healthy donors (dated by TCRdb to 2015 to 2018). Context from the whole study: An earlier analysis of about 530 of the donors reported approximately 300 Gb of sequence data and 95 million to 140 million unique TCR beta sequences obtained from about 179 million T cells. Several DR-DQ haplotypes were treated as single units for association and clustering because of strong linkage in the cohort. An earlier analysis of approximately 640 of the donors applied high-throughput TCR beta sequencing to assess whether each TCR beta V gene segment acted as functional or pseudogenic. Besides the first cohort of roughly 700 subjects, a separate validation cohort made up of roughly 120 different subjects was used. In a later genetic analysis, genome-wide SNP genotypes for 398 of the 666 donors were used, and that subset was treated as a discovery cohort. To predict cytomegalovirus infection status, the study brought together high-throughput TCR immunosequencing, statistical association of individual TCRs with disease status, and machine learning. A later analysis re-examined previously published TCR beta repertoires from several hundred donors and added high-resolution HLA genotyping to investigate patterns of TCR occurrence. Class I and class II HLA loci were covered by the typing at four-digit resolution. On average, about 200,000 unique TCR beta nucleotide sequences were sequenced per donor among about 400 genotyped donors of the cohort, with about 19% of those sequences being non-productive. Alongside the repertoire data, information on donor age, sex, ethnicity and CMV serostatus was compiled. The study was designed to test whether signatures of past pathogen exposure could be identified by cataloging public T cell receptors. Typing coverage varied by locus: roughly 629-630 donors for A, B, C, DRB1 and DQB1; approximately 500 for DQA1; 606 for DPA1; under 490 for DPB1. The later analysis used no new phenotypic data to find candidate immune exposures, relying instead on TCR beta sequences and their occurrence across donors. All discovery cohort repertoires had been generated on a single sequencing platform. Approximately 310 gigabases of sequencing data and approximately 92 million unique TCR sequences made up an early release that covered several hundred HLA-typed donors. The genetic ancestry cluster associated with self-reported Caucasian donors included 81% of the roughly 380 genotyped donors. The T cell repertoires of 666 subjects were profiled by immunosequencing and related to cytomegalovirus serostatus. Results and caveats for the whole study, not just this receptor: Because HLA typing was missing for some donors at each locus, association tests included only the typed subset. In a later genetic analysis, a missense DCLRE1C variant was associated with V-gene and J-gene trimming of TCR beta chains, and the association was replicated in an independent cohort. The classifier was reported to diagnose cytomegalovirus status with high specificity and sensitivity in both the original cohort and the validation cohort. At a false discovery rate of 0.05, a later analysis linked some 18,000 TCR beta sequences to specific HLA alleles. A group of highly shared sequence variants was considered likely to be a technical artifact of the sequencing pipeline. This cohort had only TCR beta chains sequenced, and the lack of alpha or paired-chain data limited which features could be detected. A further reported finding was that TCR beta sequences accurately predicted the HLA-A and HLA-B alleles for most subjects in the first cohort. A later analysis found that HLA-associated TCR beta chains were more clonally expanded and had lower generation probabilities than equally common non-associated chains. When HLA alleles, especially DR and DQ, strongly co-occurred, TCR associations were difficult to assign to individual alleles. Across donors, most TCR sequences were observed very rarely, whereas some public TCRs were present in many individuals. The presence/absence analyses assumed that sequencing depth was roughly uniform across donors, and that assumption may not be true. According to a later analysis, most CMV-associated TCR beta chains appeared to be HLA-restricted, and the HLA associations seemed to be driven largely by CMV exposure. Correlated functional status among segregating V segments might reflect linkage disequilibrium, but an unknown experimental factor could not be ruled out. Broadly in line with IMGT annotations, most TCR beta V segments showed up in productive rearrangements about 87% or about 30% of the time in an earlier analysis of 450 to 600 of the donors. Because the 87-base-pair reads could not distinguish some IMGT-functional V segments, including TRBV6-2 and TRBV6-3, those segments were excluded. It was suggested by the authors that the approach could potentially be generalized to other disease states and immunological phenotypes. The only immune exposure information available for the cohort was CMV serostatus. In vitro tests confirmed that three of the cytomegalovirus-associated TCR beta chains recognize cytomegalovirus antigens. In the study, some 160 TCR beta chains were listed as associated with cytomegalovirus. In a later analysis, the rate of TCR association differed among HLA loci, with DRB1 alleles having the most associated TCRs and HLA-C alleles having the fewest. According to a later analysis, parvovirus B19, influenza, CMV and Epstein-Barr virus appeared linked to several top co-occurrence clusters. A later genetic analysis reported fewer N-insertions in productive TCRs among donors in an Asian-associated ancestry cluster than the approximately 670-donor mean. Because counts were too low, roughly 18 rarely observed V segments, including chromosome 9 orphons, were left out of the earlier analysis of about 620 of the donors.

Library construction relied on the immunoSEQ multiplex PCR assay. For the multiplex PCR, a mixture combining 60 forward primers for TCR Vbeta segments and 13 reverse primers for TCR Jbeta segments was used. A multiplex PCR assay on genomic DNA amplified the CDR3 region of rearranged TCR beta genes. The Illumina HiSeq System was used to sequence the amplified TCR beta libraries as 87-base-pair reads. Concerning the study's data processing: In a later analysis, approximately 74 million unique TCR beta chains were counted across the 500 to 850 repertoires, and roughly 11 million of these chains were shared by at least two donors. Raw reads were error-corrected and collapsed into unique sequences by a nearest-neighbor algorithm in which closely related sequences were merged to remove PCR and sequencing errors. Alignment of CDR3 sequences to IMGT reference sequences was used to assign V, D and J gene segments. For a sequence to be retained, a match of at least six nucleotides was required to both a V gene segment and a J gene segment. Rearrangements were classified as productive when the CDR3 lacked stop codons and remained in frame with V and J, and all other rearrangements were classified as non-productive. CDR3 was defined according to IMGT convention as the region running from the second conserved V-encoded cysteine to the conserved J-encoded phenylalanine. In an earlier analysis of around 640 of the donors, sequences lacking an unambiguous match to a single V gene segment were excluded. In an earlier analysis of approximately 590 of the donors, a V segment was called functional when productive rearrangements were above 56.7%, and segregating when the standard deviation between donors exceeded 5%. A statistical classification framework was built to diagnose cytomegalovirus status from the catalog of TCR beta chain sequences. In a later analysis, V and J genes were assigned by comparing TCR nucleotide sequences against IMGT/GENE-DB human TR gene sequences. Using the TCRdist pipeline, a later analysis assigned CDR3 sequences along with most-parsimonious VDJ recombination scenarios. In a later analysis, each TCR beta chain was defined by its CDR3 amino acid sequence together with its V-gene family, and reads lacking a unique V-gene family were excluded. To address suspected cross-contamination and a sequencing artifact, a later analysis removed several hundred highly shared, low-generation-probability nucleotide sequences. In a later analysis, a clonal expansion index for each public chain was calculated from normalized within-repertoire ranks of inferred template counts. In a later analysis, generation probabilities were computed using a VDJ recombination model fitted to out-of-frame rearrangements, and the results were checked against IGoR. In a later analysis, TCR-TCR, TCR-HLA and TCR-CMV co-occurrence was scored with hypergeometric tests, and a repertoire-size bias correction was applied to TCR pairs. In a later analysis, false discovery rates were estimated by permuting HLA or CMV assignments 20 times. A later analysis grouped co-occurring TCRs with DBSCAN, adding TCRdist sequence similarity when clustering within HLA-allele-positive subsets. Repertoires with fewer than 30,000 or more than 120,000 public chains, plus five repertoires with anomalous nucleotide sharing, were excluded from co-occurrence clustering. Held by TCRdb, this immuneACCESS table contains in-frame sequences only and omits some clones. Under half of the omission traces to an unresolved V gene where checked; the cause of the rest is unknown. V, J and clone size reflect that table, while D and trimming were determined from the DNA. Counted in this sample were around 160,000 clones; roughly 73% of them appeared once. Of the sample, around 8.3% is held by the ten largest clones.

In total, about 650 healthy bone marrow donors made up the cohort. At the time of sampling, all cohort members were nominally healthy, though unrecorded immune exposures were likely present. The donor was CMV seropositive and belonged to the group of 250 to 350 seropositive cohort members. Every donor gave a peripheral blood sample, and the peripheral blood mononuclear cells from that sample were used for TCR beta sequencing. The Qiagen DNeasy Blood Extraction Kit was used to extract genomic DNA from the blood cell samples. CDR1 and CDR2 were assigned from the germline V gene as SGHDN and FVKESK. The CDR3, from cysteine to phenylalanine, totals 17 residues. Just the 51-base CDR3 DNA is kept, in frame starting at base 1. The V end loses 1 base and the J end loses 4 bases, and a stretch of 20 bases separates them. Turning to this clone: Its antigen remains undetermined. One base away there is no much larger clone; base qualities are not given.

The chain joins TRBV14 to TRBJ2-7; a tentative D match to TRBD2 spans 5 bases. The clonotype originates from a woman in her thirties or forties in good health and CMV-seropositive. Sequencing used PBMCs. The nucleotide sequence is TGTGCCAGCAGCCAAGCCGCGGGCGGGTTTTTATTTTACGAGCAGTACTTC. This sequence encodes CASSQAAGGFLFYEQYF.